This T cell receptor (beta chain) is from a study of breast tumors, draining lymph nodes, adjacent tissues. In its sample, this clonotype was seen many times. Its matching antigen is unknown. CDR1 is LGHNA and CDR2 is YSLEER in the germline V gene. V was clipped by 0 bases and J by 0 bases, with 12 bases between them. CDR3 length: 17 residues. Samples came from axillary lymph nodes draining the breast cancer. Study results and caveats: Data only fit, rather than demonstrated, lymph node origin of most tumor T cells.

TCRdb reprocessed the multiplex PCR reads with MiXCR, giving one entry per CDR3 protein. This table has some 85,000 distinct CDR3 sequences, about 27% appearing once. This clonotype originated in a female donor with breast cancer. Some clones in this sample may be carry-over from other donors' samples. Sequencing was done on a sample of axillary lymph node tissue. The chain recombines TRBV4-3 with TRBJ1-3; D uncertain. CDR3: CASSQDRGSSSGNTIYF. The CDR3 DNA is TGCGCCAGCAGCCAAGATCGAGGGTCCAGCTCTGGAAACACCATATATTTT.